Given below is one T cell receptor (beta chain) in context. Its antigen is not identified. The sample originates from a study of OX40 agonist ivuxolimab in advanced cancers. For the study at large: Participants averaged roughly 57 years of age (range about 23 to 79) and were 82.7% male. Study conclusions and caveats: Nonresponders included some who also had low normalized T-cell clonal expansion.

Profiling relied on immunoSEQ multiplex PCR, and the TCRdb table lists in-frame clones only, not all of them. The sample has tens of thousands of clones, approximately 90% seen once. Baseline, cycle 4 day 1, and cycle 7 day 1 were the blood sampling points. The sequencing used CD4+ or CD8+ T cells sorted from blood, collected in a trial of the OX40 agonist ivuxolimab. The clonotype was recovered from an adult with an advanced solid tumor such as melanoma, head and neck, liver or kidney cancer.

The CDR3 loop reads CASSSGEGQPQHF. CDR3 DNA: TGTGCCAGCAGTTCCGGGGAGGGTCAGCCCCAGCATTTT. V is TRBV27 and J is TRBJ1-5; D not resolved. V lost 4 bases, J lost 6 bases, and 10 bases lay in between. This CDR3 region has 13 residues. The germline CDR1 and CDR2 sequences are MNHEY and SMNVEV (reference sequence).